This T cell receptor beta chain was sequenced for a study of CXCR3-negative and CXCR3-positive naive CD8 T cells. The wider study: The TRB read total, approximately 150 million, broke down to about 1.5 +/- 0.3 million reads per library.

In germline, CDR1 is MRHNA, CDR2 SNTAGT. The CDR3 length is 14 residues. Researchers prepared the TRB cDNA libraries using 5' RACE with UMI labels. TCRdb reprocessed the 5' RACE reads, keeping one entry per CDR3 protein, no DNA. The sample table includes some 130,000 distinct CDR3 sequences. The sample was naive CXCR3- CD8+ T cells from blood. Noted subset: CD45RO-CCR7+CD27+CD95- naive CD8+ T cells lacking CXCR3 (TNR3-). The clonotype was recovered from a human donor in good health. Some clones in this sample may be carry-over from other donors' samples. V gene TRBV6-4 combines with J gene TRBJ2-7. CDR3 region: CASSLPSVAYEQYF.